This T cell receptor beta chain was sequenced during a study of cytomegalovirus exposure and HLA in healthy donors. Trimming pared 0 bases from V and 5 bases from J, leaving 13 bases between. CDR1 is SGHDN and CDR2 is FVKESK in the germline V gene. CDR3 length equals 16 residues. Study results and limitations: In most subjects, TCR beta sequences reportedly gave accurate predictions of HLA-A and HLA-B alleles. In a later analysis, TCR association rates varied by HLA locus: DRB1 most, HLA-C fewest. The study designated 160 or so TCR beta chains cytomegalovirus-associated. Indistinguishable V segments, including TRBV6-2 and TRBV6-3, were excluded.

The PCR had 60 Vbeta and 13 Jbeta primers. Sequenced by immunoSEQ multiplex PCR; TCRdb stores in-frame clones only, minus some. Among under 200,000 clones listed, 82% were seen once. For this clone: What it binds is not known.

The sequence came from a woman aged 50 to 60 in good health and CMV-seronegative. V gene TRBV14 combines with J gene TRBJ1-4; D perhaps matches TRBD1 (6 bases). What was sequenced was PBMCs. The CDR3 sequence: CASSQDAGAFNEKLFF. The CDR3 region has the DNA TGTGCCAGCAGCCAAGACGCGGGGGCATTCAATGAAAAACTGTTTTTT.